A selection of T cell receptor beta chains follows, all from one sample in a study of shared clonotypes between healthy human individuals. The table came from immunoSEQ multiplex PCR; TCRdb's copy has only in-frame clones and leaves some out. Among roughly 1 million clones listed, around 78% were seen once. The sequenced sample consisted of memory CD4+ T cells from PBMCs. These receptors were taken from a man aged 18 to 29 in good health. Some clones in this sample may be carry-over from other donors' samples. The CDR3 runs from the conserved cysteine through the conserved F or W. The order of the fields is CDR3 length, J gene, D gene, clone size, V gene, CDR3 DNA, CDR3 protein. D genes are given only for firm matches. Size is omitted from some rows. Given values are once, few, many or a class for expanded clones.

length: 15
J: TRBJ1-3
D: .
size: few
V: TRBV5-8
DNA: TGTGCCAGCAGCCCGCGGCAGACTTTTGGGAACACCATATATTTT
CDR3: CASSPRQTFGNTIYF

length: 16
J: TRBJ2-7
D: TRBD2
size: .
V: TRBV4-3
DNA: TGCGCCAGCAGCCGGGGACTAGCGGGCGGTTCCTACGAGCAGTACTTC
CDR3: CASSRGLAGGSYEQYF

length: 15
J: TRBJ2-1
D: TRBD2
size: .
V: TRBV2
DNA: TGTGCCAGCAGTGTTGGGACTAGCGGGAGGGATGAGCAGTTCTTC
CDR3: CASSVGTSGRDEQFF

length: 14
J: TRBJ2-1
D: .
size: .
V: TRBV5-1
DNA: TGCGCCAGCAGCTTGGATCGGGCACAGCATGAGCAGTTCTTC
CDR3: CASSLDRAQHEQFF

length: 13
J: TRBJ1-1
D: .
size: .
V: TRBV30
DNA: TGTGCCTGGAAAATCAGGCTGAACACTGAAGCTTTCTTT
CDR3: CAWKIRLNTEAFF

length: 11
J: TRBJ1-1
D: .
size: few
V: TRBV10-3
DNA: TGTGCCATCAGTGATAATACTGAAGCTTTCTTT
CDR3: CAISDNTEAFF

length: 14
J: TRBJ2-2
D: TRBD1
size: few
V: TRBV27
DNA: TGTGCCAGCAGTAGACAGGGGGGAGCCGGGGAGCTGTTTTTT
CDR3: CASSRQGGAGELFF

length: 14
J: TRBJ1-5
D: .
size: once
V: TRBV28
DNA: TGTGCCAGCAGTTTCCGGGACCCGAATCAGCCCCAGCATTTT
CDR3: CASSFRDPNQPQHF

length: 14
J: TRBJ2-5
D: .
size: .
V: TRBV5-5
DNA: TGTGCCAGCGGAACCCGGGACTACCAAGAGACCCAGTACTTC
CDR3: CASGTRDYQETQYF

length: 15
J: TRBJ1-1
D: .
size: .
V: TRBV30
DNA: TGTGCCTGGAGTGTACCGTGGAGGGGCGGCCCTGAAGCTTTCTTT
CDR3: CAWSVPWRGGPEAFF

length: 18
J: TRBJ1-4
D: .
size: few
V: TRBV7-9
DNA: TGTGCCAGCAGCTCGCTCCGGGCTCTCTCCATTGCGGGGGAAAAACTGTTTTTT
CDR3: CASSSLRALSIAGEKLFF

length: 14
J: TRBJ1-1
D: .
size: .
V: TRBV18
DNA: TGTGCCAGCTCACCACAGGTTGGGCGCACTGAAGCTTTCTTT
CDR3: CASSPQVGRTEAFF

length: 16
J: TRBJ1-3
D: .
size: .
V: TRBV7-2
DNA: TGTGCCAGCAGCCCTGGAAGGCCAGCCTCTGGAAACACCATATATTTT
CDR3: CASSPGRPASGNTIYF

length: 13
J: TRBJ1-6
D: .
size: .
V: TRBV7-9
DNA: TGTGCCAGCAGTGTAACGGGGGATTCACCCCTCCACTTT
CDR3: CASSVTGDSPLHF

length: 13
J: TRBJ1-2
D: .
size: .
V: TRBV28
DNA: TGTGCCAGCACCGTGACAGGACGATATGGCTACACCTTC
CDR3: CASTVTGRYGYTF

length: 10
J: TRBJ1-2
D: .
size: .
V: TRBV20-1
DNA: TGCAGTGCTCGACACTATGGCTACACCTTC
CDR3: CSARHYGYTF

length: 15
J: TRBJ1-3
D: .
size: .
V: TRBV4-1
DNA: TGCGCCAGCAGCCAAGCACACCGCATCACAAACACCATATATTTT
CDR3: CASSQAHRITNTIYF

length: 17
J: TRBJ2-6
D: TRBD1
size: .
V: TRBV13
DNA: TGTGCCAGCAGCCGGACAGGGGAACTCTCTGGGGCCAACGTCCTGACTTTC
CDR3: CASSRTGELSGANVLTF

length: 12
J: TRBJ2-1
D: .
size: .
V: TRBV30
DNA: TGTGCCTGGAGTGTACTGCCAGAACGGCAGTTCTTC
CDR3: CAWSVLPERQFF

length: 11
J: TRBJ1-2
D: .
size: .
V: TRBV20-1
DNA: TGCAGTGCTACGACAGTATATGGCTACACCTTC
CDR3: CSATTVYGYTF

length: 16
J: TRBJ2-5
D: .
size: .
V: TRBV18
DNA: TGTGCCAGCTCTACCAGCGTGGTAGCGGCCCAAGAGACCCAGTACTTC
CDR3: CASSTSVVAAQETQYF

length: 17
J: TRBJ2-7
D: TRBD2
size: .
V: TRBV10-3
DNA: TGTGCCATCAGTCGGACTAGCGGGAGAGGTTCTGCCCACGAGCAGTACTTC
CDR3: CAISRTSGRGSAHEQYF

length: 16
J: TRBJ2-7
D: .
size: .
V: TRBV4-2
DNA: TGTGCCAGCAGCCAAGTTCCGACGGCCCGCTCCTACGAGCAGTACTTC
CDR3: CASSQVPTARSYEQYF

length: 18
J: TRBJ1-3
D: .
size: .
V: TRBV9
DNA: TGTGCCAGCAGCTCCCCCCGGGGAGGGGCGCCCTCTGGAAACACCATATATTTT
CDR3: CASSSPRGGAPSGNTIYF

length: 15
J: TRBJ2-2
D: .
size: once
V: TRBV28
DNA: TGTGCCAGCCGCCGAGGGCAGGCGAACACCGGGGAGCTGTTTTTT
CDR3: CASRRGQANTGELFF

length: 20
J: TRBJ2-3
D: TRBD2
size: .
V: TRBV15
DNA: TGTGCCACCAGCAGATCCAATCCGGGACTAGCGGGAGATGGTACAGATACGCAGTATTTT
CDR3: CATSRSNPGLAGDGTDTQYF

length: 11
J: TRBJ2-7
D: .
size: once
V: TRBV7-3
DNA: TGTGCCAGCGGTCAGGGGCACGAGCAGTACTTC
CDR3: CASGQGHEQYF

length: 17
J: TRBJ2-1
D: TRBD2
size: .
V: TRBV27
DNA: TGTGCCAGCAGTCGCAGCGGGAGGGCCATGTCCTACAATGAGCAGTTCTTC
CDR3: CASSRSGRAMSYNEQFF

length: 14
J: TRBJ2-5
D: TRBD2
size: .
V: TRBV5-1
DNA: TGCGCCAGCAGCTTGACTAGCGGGAGGGAGACCCAGTACTTC
CDR3: CASSLTSGRETQYF

length: 13
J: TRBJ2-5
D: .
size: .
V: TRBV4-1
DNA: TGCGCCAGCAGCCAAGGCGGGGTAGAGACCCAGTACTTC
CDR3: CASSQGGVETQYF

length: 14
J: TRBJ2-7
D: TRBD1
size: .
V: TRBV4-1
DNA: TGCGCCAGCAGCCACCCGGGACAGACGCACGAGCAGTACTTC
CDR3: CASSHPGQTHEQYF

length: 15
J: TRBJ2-2
D: .
size: .
V: TRBV5-4
DNA: TGTGCCAGCAGCTTGGACAGCTCGAACACCGGGGAGCTGTTTTTT
CDR3: CASSLDSSNTGELFF

length: 14
J: TRBJ2-1
D: .
size: few
V: TRBV15
DNA: TGTGCCACCAGCAGAGAGGTTGCGACAGTTGAGCAGTTCTTC
CDR3: CATSREVATVEQFF

length: 14
J: TRBJ2-3
D: TRBD2
size: once
V: TRBV9
DNA: TGTGCCAGCAGCGGGCTAGCGGGGGCAGATACGCAGTATTTT
CDR3: CASSGLAGADTQYF

length: 12
J: TRBJ2-5
D: .
size: many
V: TRBV10-3
DNA: TGTGCCATCAGTGACGGGGGAGAGACCCAGTACTTC
CDR3: CAISDGGETQYF

length: 15
J: TRBJ2-3
D: TRBD2
size: .
V: TRBV11-3
DNA: TGTGCCAGCAGCCCCGGGACTAGCGGTCAGGATACGCAGTATTTT
CDR3: CASSPGTSGQDTQYF

length: 14
J: TRBJ1-3
D: .
size: .
V: TRBV6-5
DNA: TGTGCCAGCAGTTATTTCTATCCTGGAAACACCATATATTTT
CDR3: CASSYFYPGNTIYF

length: 14
J: TRBJ1-1
D: .
size: few
V: TRBV5-6
DNA: TGTGCCAGCAGCGGGTCCGGGACATCGACTCAAGCTTTCTTT
CDR3: CASSGSGTSTQAFF

length: 13
J: TRBJ2-7
D: TRBD1
size: .
V: TRBV6-1
DNA: TGTGCCAGCAGCCGGGACAGGGGCAGGGAGCAGTACTTC
CDR3: CASSRDRGREQYF

length: 16
J: TRBJ2-4
D: .
size: .
V: TRBV28
DNA: TGTGCCAGCAGTTTTTCCTGGGCAGGCGGGGAAAACATTCAGTACTTC
CDR3: CASSFSWAGGENIQYF

length: 15
J: TRBJ2-1
D: .
size: .
V: TRBV5-4
DNA: TGTGCCAGCAGCTCTGGCCGGAGCTCCTACAATGAGCAGTTCTTC
CDR3: CASSSGRSSYNEQFF

length: 14
J: TRBJ1-1
D: .
size: few
V: TRBV28
DNA: TGTGCCAGCGGAAGAGACCTTGGGGGGAAGAAAACTTTCTTT
CDR3: CASGRDLGGKKTFF

length: 16
J: TRBJ2-7
D: TRBD1
size: once
V: TRBV5-1
DNA: TGCGCCAGCAGCTTGGGGAGGACAGGAGTAACCTACGAGCAGTACTTC
CDR3: CASSLGRTGVTYEQYF

length: 15
J: TRBJ2-7
D: TRBD1
size: .
V: TRBV6-1
DNA: TGTGCCAGCAGTGCTGGGACAGGGACCTCCTACGAGCAGTACTTC
CDR3: CASSAGTGTSYEQYF

length: 14
J: TRBJ2-5
D: TRBD1
size: .
V: TRBV5-1
DNA: TGCGCCAGCAGCGCGGACAGGGGGGGAGAGACCCAGTACTTC
CDR3: CASSADRGGETQYF

length: 15
J: TRBJ1-1
D: .
size: few
V: TRBV4-1
DNA: TGCGCCAGCAGCCCGGCCTGGAAGGGAAGGACTGAAGCTTTCTTT
CDR3: CASSPAWKGRTEAFF

length: 18
J: TRBJ1-2
D: .
size: .
V: TRBV4-1
DNA: TGCGCCAGCAGCCAACTGAGCCGGGAGAGGGGCGGGATCTATGGCTACACCTTC
CDR3: CASSQLSRERGGIYGYTF